This T cell receptor beta chain was captured by sequencing in a study of blood T cell repertoires in COVID-19 (dated by TCRdb to 2020 to 2022). For the study in its entirety: Samples covering the acute and convalescent phases of COVID-19 were provided by collaborators in the United States, Italy and Spain. The dataset comprised deeply sampled blood TCRbeta repertoires from subjects exposed to, actively infected with, or recovered from COVID-19. The sample metadata nearly always contained a de-identified subject ID, COVID-19 status, age in years and sex. Where HLA class I and class II types were available, the types were taken from metadata supplied by the sample provider, not from assay-based typing. The prospective study material was composed of cDNA or gDNA derived from T cells, B-cell-depleted T cells, or PBMCs. The samples were drawn from two sources: the first 160 participants of the ongoing ImmuneRACE study, and 1,000 to 1,500 subjects contributed by 6 global collaborators. The repertoires were released in a freely available public database intended as a resource for research on the immune response to SARS-CoV-2. The study at large found these results: The amount of clinical and demographic metadata varied by source and participant and was provided uncurated.

About this clone: The clone's antigen remains unknown. The sample holds no much larger clone one base away, and base qualities are not on file.

CDR1 SEHNR and CDR2 FQNEAQ were looked up in the germline V gene (reference sequence). The CDR3 runs 15 amino acids, cysteine and phenylalanine included. The kept DNA is CDR3 alone, 45 bases in frame from the first base. Trimming takes 6 bases off V and 6 bases off J; junction bases not matched to a gene: 10. The collaborating institutions used their own protocols to collect whole blood in K2EDTA tubes. For TCRbeta analysis, collaborators shipped samples as frozen whole blood, isolated PBMCs, or DNA extracted from either of those sample types. TCRbeta CDR3 regions were amplified from genomic DNA using the immunoSEQ Assay, a bias-controlled multiplex PCR. The authors' pipeline ran thus. Nucleated cell counts per sample were estimated from amplification of reference gene primers within the assay. To quantify the absolute abundance of each unique TCRbeta CDR3 rearrangement, sequence reads were collapsed and filtered. Productive Simpson clonality was computed per sample as the square root of Simpson's diversity index over productive rearrangements. Imported from immuneACCESS, the table was reduced by TCRdb to in-frame sequences with V and J called. These copies leave out some clones; in studies compared against another copy, an unresolved V gene accounts for under half, and the cause of the remainder is not known. V, J and clone size are those of that table, while D and trimming were read from the DNA. The sample has around 72,000 clones on record, about nine tenths of them singletons. Less than 7% of the sample is taken by the ten largest.

The sequence came from a woman between 50 and 59 years old with acute or convalescent COVID-19. The V and J segments used are TRBV7-9 and TRBJ2-7, with 11 bases in between that match TRBD1. Sequences were obtained from peripheral blood. The CDR3 region reads CASRETGTGGSEQYF. In nucleotides, the sequence is TGTGCCAGCAGAGAGACCGGGACAGGGGGGAGCGAGCAGTACTTC. With the portions outside the CDR3 filled from the reference TRBV7-9 and TRBJ2-7 genes, the complete variable region becomes DTGVSQNPRHKITKRGQNVTFRCDPISEHNRLYWYRQTLGQGPEFLTYFQNEAQLEKSRLLSDRFSAERPKGSFSTLEIQRTEQGDSAMYLCASRETGTGGSEQYFGPGTRLTVT.